This T cell receptor (beta chain) originates from a study of CD8 T cells in Susac syndrome. Random-hexamer reverse transcription was applied to about 0.45 to 1 ug RNA. Using its own MiXCR run on the immunoSEQ multiplex PCR reads, TCRdb lists one record per CDR3 protein. The data hold more than 150,000 distinct CDR3 sequences, with 92% observed a single time. CDR3 length: 14 amino acids. Per germline, CDR1 MNHNY and CDR2 SVGAGI (reference sequence). V gave up 5 bases and J gave up 1 base, with 10 bases separating them. The sequence derives from a human donor in good health. V gene TRBV6-6 combines with J gene TRBJ2-3; no clear D gene. The sequenced sample was CD4+ T cells from PBMCs. The CDR3 DNA reads TGTGCCAGCAGTCACGTCCCGGGCACAGATACGCAGTATTTT. Translation gives CASSHVPGTDTQYF.